Each of the 11 T cell receptor beta chains below was sequenced from the same sample in a study of T cells in Graves' hyperthyroidism and ophthalmopathy (dated by TCRdb to between 2018 and 2021). To prepare the library, multiplex PCR was applied. Sequenced on an Illumina HiSeq 2000. The TCR beta CDR3 regions were amplified from the RNA transcripts. The TCR CDR3 was subjected to a first round of RT-PCR using the HTBI primer set and the Qiagen OneStep RT-PCR kit. Using fastp at Q25 and MiXCR, TCRdb reprocessed the public reads and kept productive beta chains. Duplicate CDR3 protein sequences are folded into a single record with the most common DNA and genes. The sample records about 380,000 distinct CDR3 sequences, 18% of which are singletons. The ten largest clonotypes hold about 38% of the sample. Material: blood. Receptors originate from a man aged 18 to 30 with Graves' ophthalmopathy.

The V and J genes are TRBV12-3 or TRBV12-4 and TRBJ1-3; no clear D gene. The V end lost 1 base, the J end lost 3 bases, and 13 bases lay between the germline ends. CDR3 length equals 16 residues. In nucleotides, the CDR3 is TGTGCCAGCAGTTTAGGGATCAGCTCTTATGGAAACACCATATATTTT. Translating gives CASSLGISSYGNTIYF.

This clonotype came up many times. The rearrangement joins TRBV3-1 to TRBJ1-1, with 7 bases identical to TRBD1. The J segment lost 4 bases and the V segment lost 3 bases, leaving 8 bases of the junction unmatched. Germline values: CDR1 LGHDT, CDR2 YNNKEL (reference sequence). CDR3 length: 15 amino acids. CDR3 amino acids: CASSQISGGGTEAFF. CDR3 DNA sequence: TGTGCCAGCAGCCAGATTTCAGGGGGGGGCACTGAAGCTTTCTTT. The entire variable domain, with the rest obtained from reference TRBV3-1 and TRBJ1-1, is as follows: DTAVSQTPKYLVTQMGNDKSIKCEQNLGHDTMYWYKQDSKKFLKIMFSYNNKELIINETVPNRFSPKSPDKAHLNLHINSLELGDSAVYFCASSQISGGGTEAFFGQGTRLTVV.

This clonotype was recorded many times. The gene calls are TRBV20-1 and TRBJ1-5, with 9 bases lining up with TRBD1. The CDR3 covers 14 residues. Trimming removed 6 bases from V and 3 bases from J; junction bases left unmatched: 6. The germline gives CDR1 DFQATT, CDR2 SNEGSKA (reference sequence). The CDR3 sequence: CSASTGGYNQPQHF. As DNA, the CDR3 is TGCAGTGCATCAACAGGGGGCTACAATCAGCCCCAGCATTTT.

V gene TRBV20-1 combines with J gene TRBJ2-6, with 9 bases identical to TRBD1. The CDR3 is 17 residues long. The germline gives CDR1 DFQATT, CDR2 SNEGSKA (reference sequence). With 6 bases clipped from V and 4 bases from J, the junction kept 13 bases outside the gene matches. The CDR3 DNA reads as TGCAGTGCCCACACCGGACAGGGGATAACAGGGGCCAACGTCCTGACTTTC. It specifies CSAHTGQGITGANVLTF.

The V call is TRBV28, the J call TRBJ2-7, with TRBD1 matching 9 bases. V trimming: 7 bases; J trimming: 1 base; junction bases outside the gene matches: 8. In germline, CDR1 is MDHEN, CDR2 SYDVKM. CDR3 length: 15 residues. The CDR3 sequence: CASKRGGTGSYEQYF. In nucleotides, the CDR3 is TGTGCCAGCAAGCGAGGGGGGACAGGGTCCTACGAGCAGTACTTC.

This clonotype was counted at least ten times. The chain joins TRBV20-1 to TRBJ1-2; no firm D call. Looked up from germline, CDR1 is DFQATT and CDR2 is SNEGSKA (reference sequence). V was cut by 1 base and J by 1 base, with 4 bases left in between. This CDR3 spans 12 amino acids. The CDR3 spells CSARGLNYGYTF. The DNA of the CDR3 is TGCAGTGCTAGAGGACTTAACTATGGCTACACCTTC.

The chain joins TRBV5-1 to TRBJ1-4, with TRBD1 as a possible D gene (6 bases). Looked up from germline, CDR1 is SGHRS and CDR2 is YFSETQ. The CDR3 is made up of 14 amino acids. The V and J ends lost 0 bases and 6 bases respectively, with 9 bases between them. In DNA form, the CDR3 reads TGCGCCAGCAGCTTGGGGGGGCTGGATGAAAAACTGTTTTTT. Encoded protein: CASSLGGLDEKLFF. Complete variable domain (other parts from reference TRBV5-1 and TRBJ1-4): KAGVTQTPRYLIKTRGQQVTLSCSPISGHRSVSWYQQTPGQGLQFLFEYFSETQRNKGNFPGRFSGRQFSNSRSEMNVSTLELGDSALYLCASSLGGLDEKLFFGSGTQLSVL.

This clonotype was recorded a few times. This rearrangement joins TRBV20-1 to TRBJ1-5, with D possibly being TRBD1 (5 bases). Germline CDR1 and CDR2: DFQATT and SNEGSKA (reference sequence). There are 12 residues in the CDR3. With 3 bases removed from V and 5 bases from J, the gap between germline ends came to 8 bases. The CDR3 sequence is CSASVTDQPQHF. CDR3 DNA sequence: TGCAGTGCTAGTGTGACAGATCAGCCCCAGCATTTT.

This clonotype has at least ten counts. J is TRBJ2-3 and V is TRBV7-3, with D possibly matching TRBD2 (6 bases). The CDR3 has 15 amino acids. Germline CDR1 is SGHTA and CDR2 is FQGTGA. V was pared by 3 bases and J by 4 bases, with 14 bases between. The CDR3: CASSFGGGFADTQYF. The CDR3 coding sequence is TGTGCCAGCAGCTTTGGTGGGGGGTTCGCAGATACGCAGTATTTT.

The gene calls are TRBV4-1 and TRBJ1-5, with unresolved D. Germline assignment: CDR1 MGHRA and CDR2 YSYEKL. The CDR3 runs to 15 residues. Deletions cut 2 bases from V and 0 bases from J, with 8 bases between. CDR3 in DNA: TGCGCCAGCAGCCAATGGAGCTATAGCAATCAGCCCCAGCATTTT. It yields the protein CASSQWSYSNQPQHF.

This clonotype was counted at least ten times. The chain links TRBV18 to TRBJ2-7; 8 positions match TRBD1. Germline V gives CDR1 KGHSH, CDR2 LQKENI. This CDR3 has 14 amino acids. V shed 2 bases, J shed 3 bases, and the junction held 3 bases outside the gene matches. The CDR3 nucleotides are TGTGCCAGCTCACCAAGGGACAGGTACTACGAGCAGTACTTC. Its protein product is CASSPRDRYYEQYF. The whole variable domain, filled in from reference TRBV18 and TRBJ2-7, reads NAGVMQNPRHLVRRRGQEARLRCSPMKGHSHVYWYRQLPEEGLKFMVYLQKENIIDESGMPKERFSAEFPKEGPSILRIQQVVRGDSAAYFCASSPRDRYYEQYFGPGTRLTVT.